This entry describes one T cell receptor beta chain. Its antigen is not identified. This sample is drawn from a study of identical twins. Study observations and caveats: The abundant beta clonotypes from cord blood had fewer insertions, and memory repertoires had none of this.

TCRdb independently ran MiXCR on the 5' RACE reads; one entry per CDR3 protein. The top ten hold more than 0.25% of the sample, which has some 1,700,000 distinct CDR3 sequences, around 29% seen once. In germline, CDR1 is PRHDT, CDR2 FYEKMQ (reference sequence). This CDR3 spans 15 amino acids. The V end lost 5 bases, the J end lost 4 bases, and 16 bases lay between the germline ends. The receptor comes from a newborn girl in good health. This chain joins TRBV13 and TRBJ2-3; D gene unclear. Specimen: cord blood. In DNA form, the CDR3 reads TGTGCCAGCAGCCCTCCGTCTGATTGGGCAGATACGCAGTATTTT. This translates into CASSPPSDWADTQYF.